Below are 20 T cell receptor beta chains sequenced from a single sample in a study of T-cell reconstitution after alpha-beta-depleted transplantation in children. Unique molecular identifiers were incorporated into the prepared TCRbeta library. TCRdb fed the PCR reads into MiXCR, producing one record per CDR3 protein. The data show approximately 490,000 distinct CDR3 sequences, with approximately 12% seen just once and about 6% held by the top ten. The source material was PBMCs from the stem cell graft donor, sampled from the stem cell graft. The receptor source for this set is a human donor who donated a stem cell graft to a child with combined immunodeficiency.

Ten or more counts support this clonotype. The rearrangement joins TRBV12-3 or TRBV12-4 to TRBJ2-3; either TRBD1 or TRBD2 may fit D (5 bases each). Trimming took off 6 bases at V and 10 bases at J, with 23 bases between the two ends. This CDR3 is 15 amino acids long. The CDR3 sequence: CASRLGPGEVKAQYF. The CDR3 nucleotides are TGTGCCAGCAGACTGGGACCCGGCGAGGTAAAGGCGCAGTATTTT.

This rearrangement joins TRBV18 to TRBJ1-2; 9 bases fit TRBD1. The CDR3 loop spans 16 amino acids. CDR1 and CDR2 (germline): KGHSH, LQKENI. Trimming at V came to 3 bases and at J to 5 bases, leaving 10 bases not matched to a gene. CDR3 sequence: CASSPLMGQGEYGYTF. CDR3 nucleotides: TGTGCCAGCTCACCCCTAATGGGACAGGGCGAATATGGCTACACCTTC.

This clonotype was seen many times. This chain uses TRBV4-3 with TRBJ1-1; D is ambiguous. This CDR3 contains 11 residues. V lost 1 base, J lost 12 bases, and 9 bases lay in between. Germline CDR1 and CDR2: LGHNA and YSLEER. CDR3 bases: TGCGCCAGCAGCCAAGGGGCAGAAACTTTCTTT. Translating it yields CASSQGAETFF.

The V and J genes are TRBV29-1 and TRBJ1-2, with TRBD1 matching 7 bases. V shed 5 bases and J 5 bases; nucleotides not matched to a gene: 5. This CDR3 is 12 amino acids long. The germline V gene encodes CDR1 SQVTM and CDR2 ANQGSEA. The CDR3 reads CSVSGQAYGYTF. CDR3 nucleotide sequence: TGCAGCGTTTCTGGACAGGCATATGGCTACACCTTC.

This clonotype was picked up many times. The genes are TRBV9 and TRBJ2-3; unclear D gene. The V gene lost 3 bases and the J gene lost 0 bases, with 14 bases spanning the gap. The CDR3 runs 16 residues. Germline values: CDR1 SGDLS, CDR2 YYNGEE. The CDR3 coding sequence is TGTGCCAGCAGCGGCACCATAGGCACTAGCACAGATACGCAGTATTTT. Encoded protein: CASSGTIGTSTDTQYF.

This clonotype was seen only a few times. The chain combines TRBV3-1 with TRBJ2-7; 7 bases fit TRBD1. The trim removed 4 bases at V and 7 bases at J, leaving 16 bases unmatched. The CDR3 extends over 16 amino acids. Germline CDR1 and CDR2: LGHDT and YNNKEL (reference sequence). The CDR3 here is CASSLFPDRAAGEQYF. CDR3 bases: TGTGCCAGCAGCCTATTCCCCGACAGGGCTGCTGGGGAGCAGTACTTC.

This clonotype appeared a few times. CDR3 DNA sequence: TGTGCCAGCAGCTCCTCTAGCGGGGGTCTTTACAATGAGCAGTTCTTC. It yields the protein CASSSSSGGLYNEQFF. The chain carries TRBV9 and TRBJ2-1, with TRBD2 identical over 10 bases. Germline CDR1 SGDLS, CDR2 YYNGEE. After removal of 4 bases from V and 4 bases from J, the junction contained 8 bases not matched to a gene. The CDR3 covers 16 residues.

V and J are TRBV12-3 or TRBV12-4 and TRBJ1-3; D call uncertain. Trimming took 6 bases from V and 0 from J, leaving 15 bases between them. This CDR3 comprises 16 residues. The CDR3 loop is CASSLRASFSGNTIYF. The CDR3 region has the DNA TGTGCCAGCAGCCTGAGGGCTTCGTTCTCTGGAAACACCATATATTTT.

The chain is built from TRBV6-1 and TRBJ2-2; the match to TRBD2 covers 9 bases. V lost 6 bases and J lost 0; bases outside the gene matches: 2. CDR3 size: 15 residues. CDR1 and CDR2 from the germline V gene are MNHNS and SASEGT. This CDR3 is CASSLAGTNTGELFF. In DNA, the CDR3 is TGTGCCAGCAGCCTAGCGGGAACGAACACCGGGGAGCTGTTTTTT.

This clonotype was observed at least ten times. This chain connects TRBV7-3 to TRBJ2-3, with TRBD2 as a possible D gene (6 bases). Germline V gives CDR1 SGHTA, CDR2 FQGTGA. The CDR3 is made up of 14 amino acids. V was trimmed by 5 bases and J by 1 base, leaving 10 bases between them. CDR3 sequence (DNA): TGTGCCAGCAGCCACAGACTAGGCACAGATACGCAGTATTTT. Amino acids: CASSHRLGTDTQYF. Variable domain in full (rest from reference TRBV7-3 and TRBJ2-3): GAGVSQTPSNKVTEKGKYVELRCDPISGHTALYWYRQSLGQGPEFLIYFQGTGAADDSGLPNDRFFAVRPEGSVSTLKIQRTERGDSAVYLCASSHRLGTDTQYFGPGTRLTVL.

This clonotype was seen at least ten times. The chain links TRBV9 to TRBJ2-3; TRBD1 might be the D (5 bases). V shed 3 bases and J shed 4 bases, with 9 bases lying between them. From germline, CDR1 is SGDLS and CDR2 YYNGEE. The CDR3 is 13 amino acids. The DNA for the CDR3 is TGTGCCAGCAGCGCCAGGGCCCCAGATACGCAGTATTTT. Translating gives CASSARAPDTQYF.

In its sample, this clonotype was seen many times. The rearrangement links TRBV7-2 to TRBJ2-7; 8 bases align to TRBD2. This CDR3 is built from 14 residues. J lost 3 bases, V lost 6 bases, and 7 bases had no gene match. CDR1 and CDR2 (germline): SGHTA, FQGNSA. CDR3 in DNA: TGTGCCAGCAGTTCGGGACTAGAGGGCTACGAGCAGTACTTC. Encoded protein: CASSSGLEGYEQYF.

This clonotype was detected a few times. The chain has TRBV11-1 and TRBJ2-1; 10 nucleotides agree with TRBD2. The CDR3 is made up of 19 amino acids. CDR1 is SGHAT, CDR2 FQDESV, per germline (reference sequence). V was pared by 2 bases and J by 0 bases, with 10 bases of the junction left unmatched. Written as DNA, the CDR3 is TGTGCCAGCAGCTTACTCTCAGGGTCTAGCGGGGGCTCCTACAATGAGCAGTTCTTC. Translating it yields CASSLLSGSSGGSYNEQFF.

This clonotype came up a few times. The chain carries TRBV6-5 and TRBJ1-6, with a tentative D call TRBD1 (5 bases). The CDR3 is 16 amino acids. V lost 2 bases to trimming and J lost 4 bases, with 12 bases between them. Germline values: CDR1 MNHEY, CDR2 SVGAGI. The CDR3 protein is CASSYGALAYNSPLHF. CDR3 nucleotide sequence: TGTGCCAGCAGTTACGGGGCCCTCGCGTATAATTCACCCCTCCACTTT.

V usage is TRBV15 and J usage is TRBJ1-2; D call uncertain. Trimming stripped 0 bases from V and 7 bases from J, with 15 bases between. Looked up from germline, CDR1 is LNHNV and CDR2 is YYDKDF (reference sequence). The CDR3 covers 15 residues. In nucleotides, the CDR3 is TGTGCCACCAGCAGAGATGCGGTGAGCAGTTCTGGCTACACCTTC. Translated, it gives CATSRDAVSSSGYTF. Full variable domain (missing parts from reference TRBV15 and TRBJ1-2): DAMVIQNPRYQVTQFGKPVTLSCSQTLNHNVMYWYQQKSSQAPKLLFHYYDKDFNNEADTPDNFQSRRPNTSFCFLDIRSPGLGDTAMYLCATSRDAVSSSGYTFGSGTRLTVV.

This clonotype was detected many times. The chain recombines TRBV5-1 with TRBJ1-1; maybe TRBD1 (6 bases). This CDR3 is built from 14 residues. Germline V CDR1 and CDR2: SGHRS, YFSETQ. V lost 3 bases, J lost 7 bases, and 16 bases lay in between. Here the CDR3 reads CASSSTQGLLEAFF. In DNA form, the CDR3 reads TGCGCCAGCAGCTCTACCCAGGGGCTCCTTGAAGCTTTCTTT. Full variable domain (outside the CDR3, taken from reference TRBV5-1 and TRBJ1-1): KAGVTQTPRYLIKTRGQQVTLSCSPISGHRSVSWYQQTPGQGLQFLFEYFSETQRNKGNFPGRFSGRQFSNSRSEMNVSTLELGDSALYLCASSSTQGLLEAFFGQGTRLTVV.

Many counts were recorded for this clonotype. The V call is TRBV20-1, the J call TRBJ2-7; 10 bases align to TRBD2. Germline CDR1 is DFQATT and CDR2 is SNEGSKA (reference sequence). The CDR3 runs 16 residues. The V gene end was trimmed by 4 bases and the J gene end by 5 bases; junction bases not matched to a gene: 14. CDR3 residues: CSATRSPGLASDEQYF. CDR3 nucleotide sequence: TGCAGTGCTACACGCAGCCCGGGACTAGCGTCGGACGAGCAGTACTTC.

The chain carries TRBV11-2 and TRBJ2-1; 8 bases line up with TRBD2. Germline-derived CDR1 and CDR2 are SGHAT and FQNNGV. CDR3 size: 17 residues. V shed 5 bases and J 4 bases; nucleotides not matched to a gene: 13. This CDR3 is CASSLMAGGGIYNEQFF. For the CDR3, the DNA is TGTGCCAGCAGCCTTATGGCGGGGGGAGGCATATACAATGAGCAGTTCTTC.

The J gene is TRBJ1-5, the V gene TRBV6-2 or TRBV6-3; no reliable D call. The V gene's germline CDR1 is MNHEY and CDR2 SVGEGT. V lost 1 base and J 5 bases, leaving 9 bases between the germline ends. The CDR3 contains 14 residues. CDR3 in amino acids: CASSYFFSDQPQHF. For the CDR3, the DNA is TGTGCCAGCAGTTACTTTTTTTCCGATCAGCCCCAGCATTTT.

This clonotype was recorded a few times. The chain is built from TRBV4-3 and TRBJ1-4; 10 bases align to TRBD1. Trimming removed 1 base from V and 6 bases from J; junction bases left unmatched: 2. The CDR3 length is 15 residues. Germline CDR1 LGHNA, CDR2 YSLEER. In DNA form, the CDR3 reads TGCGCCAGCAGCCAAGGACAGGGGGCGCATGAAAAACTGTTTTTT. Its protein product is CASSQGQGAHEKLFF.